The 25 T cell receptor beta chains below come from one sample, sequenced in a study of T cells in Graves' hyperthyroidism and ophthalmopathy. TCR beta CDR3 regions were amplified from RNA transcripts. First-round RT-PCR with HTBI primers amplified the TCR CDR3 region. From the multiplex PCR reads, TCRdb called clonotypes with MiXCR, one entry per CDR3 protein. This table holds 350,000 to 450,000 distinct CDR3 sequences, approximately 14% found once. Sequencing used blood. The receptors were sampled from a woman aged 60-75 years with Graves' hyperthyroidism.

CDR3 bases: TGCAGTGCCCCCGACAGGGGCCTTACAACTAATGAAAAACTGTTTTTT. Its translation is CSAPDRGLTTNEKLFF. The V call is TRBV20-1, the J call TRBJ1-4; 8 bases agree with TRBD1. CDR1 DFQATT and CDR2 SNEGSKA come from the germline V gene (reference sequence). The V segment lost 6 bases and the J segment 0 bases; nucleotides outside the gene matches: 9. This CDR3 region has 16 residues.

In its sample, this clonotype was seen many times. This rearrangement joins TRBV3-1 to TRBJ1-4, with 10 positions matching TRBD1. This CDR3 contains 14 residues. The J segment lost 8 bases and the V segment lost 4 bases, leaving 4 bases of the junction unmatched. Germline V gene data show CDR1 as LGHDT and CDR2 as YNNKEL (reference sequence). CDR3 in amino acids: CASSRDRGGEKLFF. CDR3 sequence (DNA): TGTGCCAGCAGCCGGGACAGGGGAGGCGAAAAACTGTTTTTT.

This clonotype was recorded many times. This rearrangement joins TRBV24-1 to TRBJ2-3; 11 nucleotides align to TRBD1. Germline V gives CDR1 KGHDR, CDR2 SFDVKD. After removal of 5 bases from V and 5 bases from J, the junction contained 5 bases not matched to a gene. The CDR3 spans 15 residues. The CDR3 region has the DNA TGTGCCACCAGTGGTGGACAGGGGGCGAGAGATACGCAGTATTTT. This translates into CATSGGQGARDTQYF.

There are many counts of this clonotype. This sequence joins TRBV5-1 and TRBJ2-7, with 10 bases fitting TRBD1. J was trimmed by 1 base and V by 5 bases; bases with no gene match: 15. Germline assignment: CDR1 SGHRS and CDR2 YFSETQ. The length of the CDR3 is 18 residues. CDR3 protein: CASRITTGGGGISYEQYF. The CDR3 DNA reads as TGCGCCAGCAGAATAACGACAGGGGGCGGCGGGATTTCCTACGAGCAGTACTTC.

This chain uses TRBV6-2 or TRBV6-3 with TRBJ1-3; D is undetermined. The CDR3 consists of 12 residues. Germline CDR1 and CDR2: MNHEY and SVGEGT. Trimming cost V 5 bases and J 2 bases, with 4 bases left between them. The DNA for the CDR3 is TGTGCCAGCAGTAGACCTGGAAACACCATATATTTT. It translates to CASSRPGNTIYF.

This clonotype occurred many times. The chain is built from TRBV20-1 and TRBJ2-7, with 8 bases fitting TRBD1. Germline CDR1 is DFQATT and CDR2 is SNEGSKA (reference sequence). The CDR3 is made up of 13 amino acids. Trimming took 3 bases from V and 4 from J; bases not matched to a gene: 5. The CDR3 spells CSARPGTGYEQYF. The CDR3, as DNA: TGCAGTGCTAGGCCGGGGACAGGTTACGAGCAGTACTTC.

This chain joins TRBV7-6 and TRBJ2-2, with a possible D match to TRBD1 (5 bases). Per the germline V gene, CDR1 is SGHVS and CDR2 is FNYEAQ. This CDR3 is built from 16 residues. Trimming stripped 2 bases from V and 3 bases from J, with 13 bases between. The CDR3 DNA is TGTGCCAGCAGCTTACATGCAGGGTCGGACACCGGGGAGCTGTTTTTT. Protein product: CASSLHAGSDTGELFF.

This clonotype was seen only a few times. The chain recombines TRBV9 with TRBJ2-7; 8 bases map to TRBD2. Germline CDR1 and CDR2: SGDLS and YYNGEE. Trimming at V came to 0 bases and at J to 2 bases, leaving 4 bases not matched to a gene. The CDR3 loop spans 15 amino acids. CDR3 protein: CASSVGSGGAYEQYF. The CDR3 DNA follows: TGTGCCAGCAGCGTAGGGTCGGGAGGGGCCTACGAGCAGTACTTC.

Many counts were recorded for this clonotype. The CDR3 coding sequence is TGTGCCAGCAGCTTAGGAACACAGCACAATCAGCCCCAGCATTTT. This encodes CASSLGTQHNQPQHF. The V call is TRBV7-9, the J call TRBJ1-5; D remains unclear. The germline gives CDR1 SEHNR, CDR2 FQNEAQ (reference sequence). Between the trimmed V and J ends, which lost 1 base and 3 bases, there was a span of 10 bases. The CDR3 spans 15 residues. Using reference TRBV7-9 and TRBJ1-5 for the parts outside the CDR3, the full variable domain is DTGVSQNPRHKITKRGQNVTFRCDPISEHNRLYWYRQTLGQGPEFLTYFQNEAQLEKSRLLSDRFSAERPKGSFSTLEIQRTEQGDSAMYLCASSLGTQHNQPQHFGDGTRLSIL.

This clonotype turned up a few times. This may be a read error: a much more frequent sequence differs by one nucleotide. The V gene is TRBV7-9, the J gene TRBJ1-2, with no clear D. This CDR3 has 12 amino acids. Germline-derived CDR1 and CDR2 are SEHNR and FQNEAQ (reference sequence). Trimming stripped 3 bases from V and 1 base from J, with 3 bases between. The CDR3 protein is CASSFVNYGYTF. Written as DNA, the CDR3 is TGTGCCAGCAGCTTCGTTAACTATGGCTACACCTTC.

At least ten counts were recorded for this clonotype. The chain is built from TRBV5-1 and TRBJ2-3, with D maybe TRBD2 (6 bases). This CDR3 has 15 amino acids. V lost 0 bases to trimming and J lost 3 bases, with 11 bases between them. Germline loops: CDR1 SGHRS, CDR2 YFSETQ. The CDR3 DNA reads TGCGCCAGCAGCTTGGACGGGAGACGTACAGATACGCAGTATTTT. This sequence encodes CASSLDGRRTDTQYF.

This clonotype came up a few times. The chain carries TRBV20-1 and TRBJ2-7, with 7 bases lining up with TRBD1. Unmatched junction bases numbered 5, after V lost 2 bases and J lost 1 base. CDR1 DFQATT and CDR2 SNEGSKA come from the germline V gene (reference sequence). This CDR3 has 14 residues. DNA for the CDR3: TGCAGTGCTAGAATAACAGGGGAATCCTACGAGCAGTACTTC. This translates into CSARITGESYEQYF.

This clonotype occurred many times. The chain is built from TRBV18 and TRBJ2-2; D remains unclear. Trimming cost V 0 bases and J 5 bases, with 7 bases left between them. The CDR3 loop spans 14 amino acids. The germline V gene encodes CDR1 KGHSH and CDR2 LQKENI. The CDR3 sequence: CASSPPSVTGELFF. The CDR3 coding sequence is TGTGCCAGCTCACCACCGTCAGTAACCGGGGAGCTGTTTTTT.

This clonotype was counted at least ten times. The chain recombines TRBV6-9 with TRBJ2-2; 9 bases are a match to TRBD2. Germline V lookup: CDR1 MNHGY, CDR2 SVAAGI. The CDR3 has 16 residues. V dropped 5 bases and J dropped 3; count of bases not matched to a gene: 7. The CDR3 loop is CASSPEVAGDTGELFF. CDR3 DNA: TGTGCCAGCAGTCCCGAAGTAGCGGGAGACACCGGGGAGCTGTTTTTT.

This clonotype was seen at least ten times. The genes are TRBV6-1 and TRBJ1-4; no reliable D call. The CDR3 loop spans 13 amino acids. Trimming took 2 bases from V and 8 from J, leaving 9 bases between them. Germline lookup yields CDR1 MNHNS and CDR2 SASEGT. The DNA of the CDR3 is TGTGCCAGCAGTGAAAATCCCCAGGAAAAACTGTTTTTT. Its protein is CASSENPQEKLFF.

In this sample, this clonotype turned up a few times. The chain couples TRBV29-1 to TRBJ1-2, with TRBD1 matching over 7 bases. V lost 6 bases to trimming and J lost 2 bases; unmatched junction nucleotides: 3. The CDR3 runs 12 residues. Looked up from germline, CDR1 is SQVTM and CDR2 is ANQGSEA. The CDR3 DNA reads TGCAGCGTACGACAGGGCAACTATGGCTACACCTTC. This translates into CSVRQGNYGYTF.

The chain has TRBV29-1 and TRBJ2-7; no definite D call. Germline assignment: CDR1 SQVTM and CDR2 ANQGSEA. The CDR3 sequence is 15 residues long. The ends were cut back, 4 bases at V and 3 bases at J, with 19 bases in the middle. CDR3: CSVVPTENKDYEQYF. The CDR3 DNA reads TGCAGCGTTGTGCCTACCGAGAACAAGGACTACGAGCAGTACTTC.

Only a few counts were recorded for this clonotype. This sequence joins TRBV29-1 and TRBJ1-2; D unclear. Germline V lookup: CDR1 SQVTM, CDR2 ANQGSEA. The CDR3 has 14 residues. The V end lost 0 bases, the J end lost 4 bases, and 12 bases lay between the germline ends. The CDR3 bases are TGCAGCGTTGAAGATCTTCAGGTGGGCTATGGCTACACCTTC. Translation: CSVEDLQVGYGYTF.

This clonotype was seen at least ten times. The chain carries TRBV6-1 and TRBJ2-1, with unresolved D. Trimming took off 6 bases at V and 10 bases at J, with 13 bases between the two ends. Germline V gene lookup returns CDR1 MNHNS and CDR2 SASEGT. CDR3 size: 12 residues. DNA for the CDR3: TGTGCCAGCAGCGGCGAGGCAAACGAGCAGTTCTTC. This translates into CASSGEANEQFF.

The gene calls are TRBV5-1 and TRBJ2-5, with D perhaps TRBD1 (6 bases). Trimming removed 3 bases at V and 0 bases at J, with 9 bases between. The V gene's germline CDR1 is SGHRS and CDR2 YFSETQ. The CDR3 contains 14 residues. Written as DNA, the CDR3 is TGCGCCAGCAGCTCCGGGACAAACCAAGAGACCCAGTACTTC. This encodes CASSSGTNQETQYF.

This clonotype was counted ten times or more. The chain combines TRBV2 with TRBJ2-5; 12 bases are shared with TRBD2. From germline, CDR1 is SNHLY and CDR2 FYNNEI. V was pared by 6 bases and J by 2 bases, with 7 bases of the junction left unmatched. There are 16 residues in the CDR3. DNA of the CDR3: TGTGCCAGCAGGTCTAGACTAGCGGGAGCGCAAGAGACCCAGTACTTC. Residues: CASRSRLAGAQETQYF.

This clonotype has a single count. The chain has TRBV5-4 and TRBJ2-3, with 10 nucleotides matching TRBD2. This CDR3 contains 14 residues. Germline V gene lookup returns CDR1 SGHNT and CDR2 YYREEE (reference sequence). V gave up 1 base and J gave up 13 bases; unmatched junction bases: 9. CDR3 residues: CASSLRLAGASEYF. CDR3 coding DNA: TGTGCCAGCAGCTTGCGGCTAGCGGGAGCGTCGGAGTATTTT.

This clonotype was recorded a few times. The CDR3: CASSGKGNTGELFF. DNA of the CDR3: TGTGCCAGTAGCGGAAAAGGGAACACCGGGGAGCTGTTTTTT. This chain uses TRBV19 with TRBJ2-2, with D hard to call. CDR3 size: 14 residues. In germline, CDR1 is LNHDA, CDR2 SQIVND (reference sequence). The germline V and J ends were trimmed by 6 bases and 1 base, with 9 bases remaining between them.

The rearrangement joins TRBV12-5 to TRBJ2-1; TRBD1 matches 7 bases. Per germline, CDR1 LGHNT and CDR2 FRNRAP. V lost 0 bases and J lost 8; bases outside the gene matches: 4. The CDR3 is 14 residues long. The CDR3 nucleotides read TGTGCTAGTGGTTTGGTGAGGGGGCCCCATGAGCAGTTCTTC. It is translated as CASGLVRGPHEQFF.

This clonotype was counted ten times or more. The genes are TRBV7-2 and TRBJ2-5, with 12 positions matching TRBD1. The junction had 9 bases not matched to a gene; V was cut back by 5 bases and J by 5 bases. From germline, CDR1 is SGHTA and CDR2 FQGNSA. This CDR3 contains 16 residues. The CDR3 is CASSLSGTGGKETQYF. CDR3 nucleotide sequence: TGTGCCAGCAGCCTTTCCGGGACAGGGGGCAAGGAGACCCAGTACTTC. The entire variable domain, with the rest obtained from reference TRBV7-2 and TRBJ2-5, is as follows: GAGVSQSPSNKVTEKGKDVELRCDPISGHTALYWYRQSLGQGLEFLIYFQGNSAPDKSGLPSDRFSAERTGGSVSTLTIQRTQQEDSAVYLCASSLSGTGGKETQYFGPGTRLLVL.